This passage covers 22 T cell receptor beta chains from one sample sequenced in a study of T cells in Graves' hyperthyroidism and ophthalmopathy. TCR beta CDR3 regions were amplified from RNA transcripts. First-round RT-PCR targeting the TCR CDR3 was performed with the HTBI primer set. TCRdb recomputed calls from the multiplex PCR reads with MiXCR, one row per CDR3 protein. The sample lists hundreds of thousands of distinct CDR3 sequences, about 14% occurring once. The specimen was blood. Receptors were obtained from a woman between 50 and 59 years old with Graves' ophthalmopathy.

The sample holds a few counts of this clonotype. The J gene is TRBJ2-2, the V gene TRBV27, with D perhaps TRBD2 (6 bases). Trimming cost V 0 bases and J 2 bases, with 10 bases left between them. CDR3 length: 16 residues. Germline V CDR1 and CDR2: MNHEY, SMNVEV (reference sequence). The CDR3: CASSLSGGLNTGELFF. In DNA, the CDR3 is TGTGCCAGCAGTTTATCGGGAGGCTTAAACACCGGGGAGCTGTTTTTT.

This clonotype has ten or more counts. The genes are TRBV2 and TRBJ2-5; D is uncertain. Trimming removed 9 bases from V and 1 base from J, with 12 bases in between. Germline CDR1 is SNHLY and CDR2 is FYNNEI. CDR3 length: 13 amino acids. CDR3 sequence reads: CARIQVAQETQYF. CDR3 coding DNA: TGTGCCAGAATCCAGGTGGCCCAAGAGACCCAGTACTTC.

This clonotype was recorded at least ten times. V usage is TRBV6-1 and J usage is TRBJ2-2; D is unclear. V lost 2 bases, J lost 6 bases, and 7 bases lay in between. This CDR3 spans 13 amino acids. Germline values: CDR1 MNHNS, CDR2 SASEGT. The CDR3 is CASSEHHSGELFF. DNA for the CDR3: TGTGCCAGCAGTGAACACCACTCCGGGGAGCTGTTTTTT.

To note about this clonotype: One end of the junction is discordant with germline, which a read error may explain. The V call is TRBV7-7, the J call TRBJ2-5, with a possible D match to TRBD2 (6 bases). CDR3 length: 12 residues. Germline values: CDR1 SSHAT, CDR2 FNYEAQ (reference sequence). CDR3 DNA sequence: TGTGCTAGCAGCTTAGCGGCAGAGACCCAGTACTTC. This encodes CASSLAAETQYF.

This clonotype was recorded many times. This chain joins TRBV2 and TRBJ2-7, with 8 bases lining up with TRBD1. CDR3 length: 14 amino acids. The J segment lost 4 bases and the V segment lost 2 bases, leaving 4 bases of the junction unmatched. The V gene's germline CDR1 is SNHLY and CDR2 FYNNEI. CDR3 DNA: TGTGCCAGCAGTGAAAACAGGGGGGTTTACGAGCAGTACTTC. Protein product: CASSENRGVYEQYF.

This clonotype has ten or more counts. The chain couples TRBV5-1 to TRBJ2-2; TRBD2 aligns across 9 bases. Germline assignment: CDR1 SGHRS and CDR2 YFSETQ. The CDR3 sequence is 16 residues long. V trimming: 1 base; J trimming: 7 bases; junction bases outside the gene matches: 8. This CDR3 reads CASSLLQREAGGELFF. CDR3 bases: TGCGCCAGCAGCTTGTTGCAGCGGGAGGCCGGCGGGGAGCTGTTTTTT.

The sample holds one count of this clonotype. CDR3 nucleotides: TGCAGTGCTAGAGATCCCAGGGGTGAAAAACTGTTTTTT. Amino acids: CSARDPRGEKLFF. The chain uses TRBV20-1 and TRBJ1-4, with D perhaps TRBD1 (6 bases). The CDR3 is 13 amino acids. CDR1 is DFQATT, CDR2 SNEGSKA, per germline (reference sequence). Trimming left V 0 bases short and J 7 bases short, with 9 bases between.

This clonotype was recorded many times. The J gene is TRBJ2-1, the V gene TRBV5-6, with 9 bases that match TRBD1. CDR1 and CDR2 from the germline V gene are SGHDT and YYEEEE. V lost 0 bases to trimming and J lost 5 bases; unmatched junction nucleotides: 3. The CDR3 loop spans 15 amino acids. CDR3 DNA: TGTGCCAGCAGCTTGGCGGGACAGGGTAACAATGAGCAGTTCTTC. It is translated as CASSLAGQGNNEQFF.

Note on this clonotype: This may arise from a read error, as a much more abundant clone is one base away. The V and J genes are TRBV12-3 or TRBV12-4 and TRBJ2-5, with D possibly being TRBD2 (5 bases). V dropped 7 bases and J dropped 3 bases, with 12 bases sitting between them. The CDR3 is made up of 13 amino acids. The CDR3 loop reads CASNWWGEETQYF. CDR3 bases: TGTGCCAGCAATTGGTGGGGAGAAGAGACCCAGTACTTC.

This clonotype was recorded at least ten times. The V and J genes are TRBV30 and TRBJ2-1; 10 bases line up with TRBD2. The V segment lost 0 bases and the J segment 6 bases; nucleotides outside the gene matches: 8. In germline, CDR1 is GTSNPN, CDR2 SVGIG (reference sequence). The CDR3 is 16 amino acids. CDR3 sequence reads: CAWSVSASGSLNEQFF. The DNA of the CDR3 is TGTGCCTGGAGTGTATCGGCTAGCGGGAGCCTCAATGAGCAGTTCTTC. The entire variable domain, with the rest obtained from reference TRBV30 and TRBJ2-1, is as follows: SQTIHQWPATLVQPVGSPLSLECTVEGTSNPNLYWYRQAAGRGLQLLFYSVGIGQISSEVPQNLSASRPQDRQFILSSKKLLLSDSGFYLCAWSVSASGSLNEQFFGPGTRLTVL.

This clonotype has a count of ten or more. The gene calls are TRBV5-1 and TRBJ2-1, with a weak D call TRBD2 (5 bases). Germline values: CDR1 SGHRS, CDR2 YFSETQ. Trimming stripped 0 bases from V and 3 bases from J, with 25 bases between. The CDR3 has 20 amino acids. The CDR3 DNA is TGCGCCAGCAGCTTGGGAACCGGCAATCGATGGAGCGGATACTACAATGAGCAGTTCTTC. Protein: CASSLGTGNRWSGYYNEQFF. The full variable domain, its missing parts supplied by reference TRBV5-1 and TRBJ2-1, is KAGVTQTPRYLIKTRGQQVTLSCSPISGHRSVSWYQQTPGQGLQFLFEYFSETQRNKGNFPGRFSGRQFSNSRSEMNVSTLELGDSALYLCASSLGTGNRWSGYYNEQFFGPGTRLTVL.

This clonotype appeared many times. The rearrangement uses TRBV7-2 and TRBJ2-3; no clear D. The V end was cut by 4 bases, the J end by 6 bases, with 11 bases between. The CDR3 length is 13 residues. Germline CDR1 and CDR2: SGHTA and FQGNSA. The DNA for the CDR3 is TGTGCCAGCAGCTCCCCTCGGTGGGATACGCAGTATTTT. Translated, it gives CASSSPRWDTQYF.

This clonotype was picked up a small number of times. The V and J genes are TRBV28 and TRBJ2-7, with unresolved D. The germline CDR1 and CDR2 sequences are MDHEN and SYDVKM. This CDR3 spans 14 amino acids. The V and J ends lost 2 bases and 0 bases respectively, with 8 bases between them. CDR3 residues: CASSLSLLSYEQYF. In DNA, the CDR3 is TGTGCCAGCAGTTTAAGCCTCCTCTCCTACGAGCAGTACTTC.

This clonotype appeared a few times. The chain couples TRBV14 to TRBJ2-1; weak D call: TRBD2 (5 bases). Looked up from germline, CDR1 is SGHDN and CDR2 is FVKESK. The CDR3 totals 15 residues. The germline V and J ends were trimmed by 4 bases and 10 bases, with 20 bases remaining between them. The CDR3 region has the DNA TGTGCCAGCAGCCCAGCTCGACTACTCTCCGACGAGCAGTTCTTC. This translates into CASSPARLLSDEQFF.

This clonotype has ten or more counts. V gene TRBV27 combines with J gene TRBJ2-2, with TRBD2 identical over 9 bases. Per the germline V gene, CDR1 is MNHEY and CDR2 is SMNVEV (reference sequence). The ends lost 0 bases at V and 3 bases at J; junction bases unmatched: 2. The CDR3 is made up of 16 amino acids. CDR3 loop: CASSLSTSGHTGELFF. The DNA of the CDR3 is TGTGCCAGCAGTTTATCCACTAGCGGGCACACCGGGGAGCTGTTTTTT.

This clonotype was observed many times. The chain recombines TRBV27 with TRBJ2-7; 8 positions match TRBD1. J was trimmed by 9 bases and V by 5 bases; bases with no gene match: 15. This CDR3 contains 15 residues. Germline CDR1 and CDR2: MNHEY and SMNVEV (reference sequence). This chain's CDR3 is CASSLDRGLGPPQYF. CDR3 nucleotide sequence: TGTGCCAGCAGTCTAGACAGGGGTTTAGGACCCCCGCAGTACTTC.

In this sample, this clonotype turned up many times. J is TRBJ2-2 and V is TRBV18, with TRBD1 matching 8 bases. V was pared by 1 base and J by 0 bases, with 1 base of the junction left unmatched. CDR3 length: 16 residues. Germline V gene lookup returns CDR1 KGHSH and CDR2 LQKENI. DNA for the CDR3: TGTGCCAGCTCACCACAACAGGGGGCGAACACCGGGGAGCTGTTTTTT. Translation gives CASSPQQGANTGELFF.

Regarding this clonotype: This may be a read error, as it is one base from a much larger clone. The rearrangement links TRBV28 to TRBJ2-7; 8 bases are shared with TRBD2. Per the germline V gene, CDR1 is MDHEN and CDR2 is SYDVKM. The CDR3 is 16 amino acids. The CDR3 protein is CASRYLAVAGSYEQCF. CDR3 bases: TGTGCCAGCAGATATTTAGCGGTAGCGGGATCCTACGAGCAGTGCTTC. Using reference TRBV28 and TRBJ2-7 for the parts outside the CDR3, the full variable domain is DVKVTQSSRYLVKRTGEKVFLECVQDMDHENMFWYRQDPGLGLRLIYFSYDVKMKEKGDIPEGYSVSREKKERFSLILESASTNQTSMYLCASRYLAVAGSYEQCFGPGTRLTVT.

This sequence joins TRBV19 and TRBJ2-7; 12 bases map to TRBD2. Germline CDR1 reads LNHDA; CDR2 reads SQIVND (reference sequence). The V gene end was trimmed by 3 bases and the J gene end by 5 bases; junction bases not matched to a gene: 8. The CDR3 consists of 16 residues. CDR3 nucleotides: TGTGCCAGTAGTATCCTAGCGGGAGGGCCCTTCCACGAGCAGTACTTC. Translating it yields CASSILAGGPFHEQYF.

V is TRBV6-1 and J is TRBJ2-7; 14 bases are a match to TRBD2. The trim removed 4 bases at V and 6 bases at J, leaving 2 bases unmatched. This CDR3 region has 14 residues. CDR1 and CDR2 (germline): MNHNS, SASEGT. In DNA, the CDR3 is TGTGCCAGCAGTGGGGGACTAGCGGGAGCCGAGCAGTACTTC. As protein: CASSGGLAGAEQYF.

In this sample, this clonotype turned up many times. CDR3 amino acids: CASSLRMSSYNEQFF. For the CDR3, the DNA is TGCGCCAGCAGCTTGAGGATGAGCTCCTACAATGAGCAGTTCTTC. The J gene is TRBJ2-1, the V gene TRBV5-1; D gene ambiguous. The CDR3 loop spans 15 amino acids. Germline-derived CDR1 and CDR2 are SGHRS and YFSETQ. The V gene lost 1 base and the J gene lost 0 bases, with 8 bases spanning the gap.

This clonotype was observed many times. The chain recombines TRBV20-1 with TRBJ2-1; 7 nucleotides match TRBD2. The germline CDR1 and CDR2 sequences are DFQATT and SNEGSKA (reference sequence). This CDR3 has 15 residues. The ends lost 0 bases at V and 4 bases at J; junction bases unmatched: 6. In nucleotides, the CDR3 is TGCAGTGCTAGAGATCTTCTAGCGGTTTACAATGAGCAGTTCTTC. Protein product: CSARDLLAVYNEQFF.